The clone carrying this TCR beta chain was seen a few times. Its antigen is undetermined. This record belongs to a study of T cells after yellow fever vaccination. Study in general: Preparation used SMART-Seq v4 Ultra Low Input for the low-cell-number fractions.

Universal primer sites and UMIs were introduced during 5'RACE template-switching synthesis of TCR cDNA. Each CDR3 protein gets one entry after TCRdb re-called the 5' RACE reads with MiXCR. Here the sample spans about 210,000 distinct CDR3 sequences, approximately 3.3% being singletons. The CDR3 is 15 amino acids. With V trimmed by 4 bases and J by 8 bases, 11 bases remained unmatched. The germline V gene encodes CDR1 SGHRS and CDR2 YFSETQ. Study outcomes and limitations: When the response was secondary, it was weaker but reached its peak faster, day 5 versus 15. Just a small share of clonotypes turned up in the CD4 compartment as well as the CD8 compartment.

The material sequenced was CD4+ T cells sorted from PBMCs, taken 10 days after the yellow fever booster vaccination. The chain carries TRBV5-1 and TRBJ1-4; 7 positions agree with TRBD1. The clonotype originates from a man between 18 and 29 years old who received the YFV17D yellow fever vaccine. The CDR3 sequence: CASSPGGSRLEKLFF. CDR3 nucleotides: TGCGCCAGCAGCCCAGGGGGATCCCGACTAGAAAAACTGTTTTTT.